Listed below are T cell receptor beta chains from one sample, sequenced in a study of technical replicates of blood from a few donors. Profiled with immunoSEQ multiplex PCR; TCRdb holds only in-frame clones, not every one. The sample lists under 90,000 clones; just under 95% were seen once. The source material was T cells isolated from PBMCs. The receptor source for this set is a human donor in good health. Each CDR3 is given without its conserved first and last residue.

cdr3_aa v_call
ASSDPGGPGELF TRBV10-2
ASSVYARLTNYNEQF TRBV9
ASSPSGRYNEQF TRBV7-9
ASSLESGGFFGGNTIY TRBV5-1
ASSAGTSGSIWQF TRBV5-1
ASSLNRDRNTGELF TRBV5-1
ASSSRDSENEKLF TRBV19
ASRTGQGRENEQF TRBV6-5
ASSKTGSSGYEQY TRBV6-1
ASSGPGTDQTYSNQPQH TRBV10-2
ASSQSRLQGALHYNEQF TRBV4-1
ASSLTSGGETQY TRBV5-1
ASTMHPGTDPSYEQY TRBV11-1
SAQPGDEQF TRBV20-1
ASKISENSYEQY TRBV19
ASRMSTSIKGIYNEQF TRBV4-1